Below, 27 T cell receptor beta chains from the same sample are listed, as sequenced in a study of blood T cell repertoires in COVID-19. Some clones are missing from TCRdb's copy, which holds only in-frame ones; the method was immunoSEQ multiplex PCR. Of hundreds of thousands of clones in the sample, around 90% are singletons; the top ten hold approximately 4%. The sequenced material came from PBMCs or T cells enriched from blood (not recorded which). All receptors come from a young woman with acute COVID-19.

This clone was seen at least ten times. CDR3 amino acids: CASRPGQGQLTYGYTF. The CDR3 region has the DNA TGTGCCAGCAGACCTGGACAGGGCCAGCTGACCTATGGCTACACCTTC. The rearrangement uses TRBV28 and TRBJ1-2; 8 bases map to TRBD1. V shed 6 bases, J shed 4 bases, and the junction held 13 bases outside the gene matches. The CDR3 consists of 16 residues. Germline CDR1 is MDHEN and CDR2 is SYDVKM.

The V call is TRBV18, the J call TRBJ2-5; D is perhaps TRBD2 (6 bases). Germline V gene lookup returns CDR1 KGHSH and CDR2 LQKENI. This CDR3 is built from 14 residues. Trimming pared 0 bases from V and 5 bases from J, leaving 10 bases between. As DNA, the CDR3 is TGTGCCAGCTCACCACCGACTGGGGGGGAGACCCAGTACTTC. Translated, it gives CASSPPTGGETQYF.

The table lists this clone with a count of one. This chain connects TRBV10-3 to TRBJ1-1; tentatively, D is TRBD1 (6 bases). The germline V gene encodes CDR1 ENHRY and CDR2 SYGVKD. V lost 6 bases to trimming and J lost 0 bases, with 11 bases between them. This CDR3 is built from 14 residues. CDR3 sequence (DNA): TGTGCCATCAGCCTGACAGGTGTGAACACTGAAGCTTTCTTT. Translation gives CAISLTGVNTEAFF.

This clone was detected once. The chain has TRBV3-1 (or the pseudogene TRBV3-2) and TRBJ1-6, with a tentative D call TRBD1 (6 bases). Germline CDR1 and CDR2: LGHDT and YNNKEL (reference sequence). The CDR3 totals 20 residues. V was trimmed by 0 bases and J by 0 bases, leaving 18 bases between them. As DNA, the CDR3 is TGTGCCAGCAGCCAAGATCCCCGGGACAAGTGGAGCTCCTATAATTCACCCCTCCACTTT. The encoded protein is CASSQDPRDKWSSYNSPLHF.

This chain links TRBV19 with TRBJ1-2; TRBD1 aligns across 7 bases. The V gene end was trimmed by 6 bases and the J gene end by 2 bases; junction bases not matched to a gene: 0. Germline V CDR1 and CDR2: LNHDA, SQIVND (reference sequence). This CDR3 comprises 12 residues. The chain's CDR3 is CASRDRNYGYTF. The CDR3 coding sequence is TGTGCCAGTAGGGACAGGAACTATGGCTACACCTTC.

This chain's CDR3 is CASSFTPGEVHEQFF. The CDR3 DNA reads TGTGCCAGCAGTTTTACGCCGGGAGAGGTTCATGAGCAGTTCTTC. The rearrangement uses TRBV6-6 and TRBJ2-1; a possible D gene is TRBD2 (6 bases). The V end lost 4 bases, the J end lost 8 bases, and 18 bases lay between the germline ends. From germline, CDR1 is MNHNY and CDR2 SVGAGI (reference sequence). The CDR3 is 15 amino acids.

The chain couples TRBV6-5 to TRBJ2-5; D unclear. The CDR3 is made up of 14 amino acids. V lost 0 bases and J 0 bases, leaving 5 bases between the germline ends. Germline V gene lookup returns CDR1 MNHEY and CDR2 SVGAGI. CDR3 loop: CASSYSVHQETQYF. CDR3 coding DNA: TGTGCCAGCAGTTACTCCGTCCACCAAGAGACCCAGTACTTC.

CDR3 region: CASSLEGRAGYTF. CDR3 nucleotide sequence: TGTGCCAGCAGCTTAGAGGGCAGGGCTGGCTACACCTTC. The chain has TRBV7-9 and TRBJ1-2; D may be TRBD1 (5 bases). This CDR3 spans 13 amino acids. The V end was cut by 1 base, the J end by 7 bases, with 10 bases between. CDR1 and CDR2 (germline): SEHNR, FQNEAQ (reference sequence).

The chain joins TRBV18 to TRBJ2-2, with D perhaps TRBD1 (5 bases). V lost 4 bases and J lost 6, with 9 bases in between. Per germline, CDR1 KGHSH and CDR2 LQKENI. The CDR3 loop spans 13 amino acids. For the CDR3, the DNA is TGTGCCAGCTCACGCCAGGGTCCCGGGGAGCTGTTTTTT. Protein product: CASSRQGPGELFF.

V is TRBV28 and J is TRBJ1-4; unclear D gene. The germline CDR1 and CDR2 sequences are MDHEN and SYDVKM. V lost 6 bases, J lost 8 bases, and 7 bases lay in between. This CDR3 contains 11 residues. The chain's CDR3 is CASRGVEKLFF. In DNA, the CDR3 is TGTGCCAGCAGGGGAGTGGAAAAACTGTTTTTT.

The chain has TRBV28 and TRBJ1-5; tentatively, D is TRBD1 (6 bases). Germline CDR1 MDHEN, CDR2 SYDVKM. Trimming stripped 4 bases from V and 3 bases from J, with 10 bases between. This CDR3 is built from 14 residues. The CDR3 loop reads CASSSRGLNQPQHF. DNA of the CDR3: TGTGCCAGCAGTTCCAGGGGCCTCAATCAGCCCCAGCATTTT.

This clone appeared once. The chain couples TRBV5-1 to TRBJ2-7, with 8 bases aligning to TRBD1. This CDR3 has 14 residues. The germline V gene encodes CDR1 SGHRS and CDR2 YFSETQ. The V and J ends lost 4 bases and 5 bases, in that order; junction bases with no gene match: 8. The CDR3 region has the DNA TGCGCCAGCAGCCTTCAGGGGGCCGAAAACGAGCAGTACTTC. It codes for CASSLQGAENEQYF.

The J gene is TRBJ2-3, the V gene TRBV5-1; D is perhaps TRBD1 (7 bases). Trimming took off 4 bases at V and 2 bases at J, with 14 bases between the two ends. The CDR3 runs 15 residues. Germline CDR1 SGHRS, CDR2 YFSETQ. CDR3 coding DNA: TGCGCCAGCAGCCGCGCGGGACAGCTCACAGATACGCAGTATTTT. Its protein product is CASSRAGQLTDTQYF.

V usage is TRBV7-9 and J usage is TRBJ1-4; TRBD1 agrees at 7 bases. CDR3 size: 15 residues. V trimming: 2 bases; J trimming: 6 bases; junction bases outside the gene matches: 6. Germline CDR1 SEHNR, CDR2 FQNEAQ (reference sequence). The CDR3 region has the DNA TGTGCCAGCAGCTTAAGGGGGCGCAGGGATGAAAAACTGTTTTTT. Translated, it gives CASSLRGRRDEKLFF.

The chain joins TRBV3-1 (or the pseudogene TRBV3-2) to TRBJ1-2; D is uncertain. Trimming took off 5 bases at V and 3 bases at J, with 7 bases between the two ends. This CDR3 has 12 amino acids. Germline V CDR1 and CDR2: LGHDT, YNNKEL (reference sequence). The DNA for the CDR3 is TGTGCCAGCAGCAACTTCGACTATGGCTACACCTTC. As protein: CASSNFDYGYTF.

The chain carries TRBV28 and TRBJ2-6; D gene ambiguous. Germline assignment: CDR1 MDHEN and CDR2 SYDVKM. The CDR3 consists of 15 residues. V was shortened by 4 bases and J by 0 bases, with 7 bases between the two germline ends. For the CDR3, the DNA is TGTGCCAGCAGTTCCTCGGGCTCTGGGGCCAACGTCCTGACTTTC. Translated, it gives CASSSSGSGANVLTF.

V gene TRBV28 combines with J gene TRBJ2-2, with 8 bases aligning to TRBD2. With 5 bases clipped from V and 0 bases from J, the junction kept 5 bases outside the gene matches. Germline V CDR1 and CDR2: MDHEN, SYDVKM. The CDR3 is 16 amino acids. The CDR3 reads CASSDTGRANTGELFF. The CDR3 region has the DNA TGTGCCAGCAGTGATACCGGGAGGGCGAACACCGGGGAGCTGTTTTTT.

This clone was observed once. This rearrangement joins TRBV7-3 to TRBJ2-3; 9 positions agree with TRBD2. CDR3 length: 15 amino acids. Germline assignment: CDR1 SGHTA and CDR2 FQGTGA. With V trimmed by 5 bases and J by 3 bases, 6 bases remained unmatched. The CDR3 spells CASSHGTSGTDTQYF. CDR3 bases: TGTGCCAGCAGCCACGGAACTAGCGGGACAGATACGCAGTATTTT.

The chain combines TRBV5-1 with TRBJ1-1, with a weak D call TRBD1 (6 bases). The length of the CDR3 is 17 residues. The V end lost 4 bases, the J end lost 4 bases, and 23 bases lay between the germline ends. CDR1 is SGHRS and CDR2 is YFSETQ in the germline V gene. The CDR3 spells CASSHEGAGAVGTEAFF. Here the CDR3 DNA reads TGCGCCAGCAGCCATGAGGGTGCAGGGGCGGTAGGCACTGAAGCTTTCTTT.

This clone appeared a single time. DNA for the CDR3: TGTGCCAGTACTGGGACAGGGCCTTATGGCTACACCTTC. Translated, it gives CASTGTGPYGYTF. The chain carries TRBV19 and TRBJ1-2, with 9 bases fitting TRBD1. CDR3 length equals 13 residues. Germline CDR1 is LNHDA and CDR2 is SQIVND (reference sequence). Trimming took 7 bases from V and 5 from J; bases not matched to a gene: 5.

CDR3 loop: CAWTGEGGRPPGDYGYTF. The CDR3 region has the DNA TGTGCCTGGACCGGGGAGGGAGGGCGCCCGCCAGGGGACTATGGCTACACCTTC. This chain connects TRBV30 to TRBJ1-2; D might be TRBD1 (6 bases). The CDR3 totals 18 residues. The germline CDR1 and CDR2 sequences are GTSNPN and SVGIG (reference sequence). The ends were cut back, 4 bases at V and 3 bases at J, with 27 bases in the middle.

The chain is built from TRBV28 and TRBJ1-5, with D possibly being TRBD1 (5 bases). This CDR3 has 13 residues. Trimming took 7 bases from V and 4 from J, leaving 11 bases between them. Germline CDR1 MDHEN, CDR2 SYDVKM. The CDR3 DNA reads TGTGCCAGCAACACGGGGGGGAATCAGCCCCAGCATTTT. It encodes CASNTGGNQPQHF.

CDR3 sequence reads: CASSPPVPGNTIYF. The CDR3 coding sequence is TGTGCCAGCTCACCCCCAGTGCCTGGAAACACCATATATTTT. V and J are TRBV18 and TRBJ1-3; unclear D gene. V dropped 3 bases and J dropped 2 bases, with 8 bases sitting between them. CDR1 and CDR2 from the germline V gene are KGHSH and LQKENI. The CDR3 loop spans 14 amino acids. Based on the CDR3 plus reference TRBV18 and TRBJ1-3, the full variable domain is NAGVMQNPRHLVRRRGQEARLRCSPMKGHSHVYWYRQLPEEGLKFMVYLQKENIIDESGMPKERFSAEFPKEGPSILRIQQVVRGDSAAYFCASSPPVPGNTIYFGEGSWLTVV.

The chain couples TRBV29-1 to TRBJ1-2; TRBD1 agrees at 7 bases. The length of the CDR3 is 12 residues. Germline values: CDR1 SQVTM, CDR2 ANQGSEA. Losses at the gene ends were 4 bases for V and 2 bases for J; bases not matched to a gene: 1. CDR3 in DNA: TGCAGCGTTGCGACAGGGAACTATGGCTACACCTTC. As protein: CSVATGNYGYTF.

The CDR3 protein is CATRLSSYEQYF. The CDR3 DNA follows: TGTGCCACCAGACTGAGCTCCTACGAGCAGTACTTC. V is TRBV28 and J is TRBJ2-7; D remains unclear. V was trimmed by 10 bases and J by 0 bases, leaving 10 bases between them. Looked up from germline, CDR1 is MDHEN and CDR2 is SYDVKM. This CDR3 is built from 12 residues.

This clone showed up just once. This sequence joins TRBV25-1 and TRBJ2-7; 8 bases map to TRBD1. CDR3 length equals 13 residues. The trim removed 3 bases at V and 3 bases at J, leaving 1 base unmatched. Germline V gene sequence: CDR1 MGHDK, CDR2 SYGVNS. CDR3 amino acids: CASSEGTGYEQYF. The CDR3 region has the DNA TGTGCCAGCAGTGAGGGGACAGGCTACGAGCAGTACTTC.

The chain couples TRBV5-1 to TRBJ1-5; TRBD1 matches 7 bases. Germline V CDR1 and CDR2: SGHRS, YFSETQ. This CDR3 comprises 14 residues. V gave up 3 bases and J gave up 2 bases; unmatched junction bases: 2. In nucleotides, the CDR3 is TGCGCCAGCAGCTCCGGACAGGGCAATCAGCCCCAGCATTTT. Its protein product is CASSSGQGNQPQHF.